This section outlines one T cell receptor (beta chain) sequence together with its context. No cognate antigen has been identified for it. Compared with germline, one end of the junction differs, possibly owing to a read error. The treatment or condition label for this specimen denotes: approximately 9-day PBMC culture with coronavirus spike peptide pools or control peptides (ViraFEST assay). The study used the ViraFEST assay, which expanded antigen-specific T cells with peptide pools and then identified expanded clonotypes by TCR sequencing. Healthy vaccine recipients had no prior SARS-CoV-2 infection, confirmed by negative nucleocapsid antibody tests before and after vaccination. Under 2.5 million PBMCs per well were cultured in IMDM with approximately 5% human AB serum and roughly 9.3 IU/ml IL-2, plus 10 ug/ml peptide pools. Half of the culture medium was replaced with fresh IL-2-containing medium on days 3 and 7. CD4+ T cells were isolated after approximately 10 days of culture through negative selection using the EasySep CD4+ T cell isolation kit. PBMCs were separated from whole blood using Ficoll-Paque Plus gradient centrifugation and then either used fresh or cryopreserved at -140C. Each culture condition was generally run in triplicate wells.

The library was prepared using PCR. TCR sequencing of DNA from cultured CD4+ T cells used the Oncomine TCR Beta short-read assay at the Johns Hopkins FTIC core. Genomic DNA was extracted from the cultured CD4+ T cells with the QIAamp micro DNA kit. Oncomine TCR Beta libraries from cultured CD4+ T cells were pooled using unique dual indexes and sequenced on an Illumina iSeq 100. The authors' analysis ran thus. Non-productive sequences were removed, and CDR3s not starting with C, not ending with F or W, or shorter than 7 amino acids were discarded. Antigen-specific clonotypes were identified using the MANAFEST web application through comparison of peptide-stimulated wells with reference and other culture wells. To be called positive, a clone needed an FDR below 0.05, an odds ratio above 5, and a productive frequency above 0.1% in at least two of three replicate wells. Cross-reactive clonotypes were defined as significantly expanded in both SARS-CoV-2 spike wells and at least one common cold coronavirus spike condition. Using R version 3.6.1, CDR3 homology was evaluated through Levenshtein distances (stringdist) along with unrooted phylogenetic trees (ape). TCRdb reprocessing: public reads trimmed at Q25 with fastp, clones called with MiXCR, in-frame beta chains kept. Duplicate CDR3 protein sequences are folded into a single record with the most common DNA and genes. These V and J calls originate from TCRdb's pipeline instead of the authors' own analysis. The sample table records tens of thousands of distinct CDR3 sequences; roughly 52% of these occur just once. Of the sample, approximately 30% is held by the ten largest clones.

This sample was taken from a study of vaccination and CD4 T cells after COVID-19 (dated by TCRdb to between 2021 and 2024). Notes on the research overall: Six males and four females were included in the convalescent cohort, with two Hispanic individuals, seven Caucasians, two Asians and one multiracial person represented. Post-COVID blood samples were collected from convalescent patients a median of around 96 days after diagnosis, with a range of about 35 to 170 days. Overlapping spike peptide pools from SARS-CoV-2 and from the common cold coronaviruses HCoV-NL63, HCoV-OC43 and HCoV-229E were used as culture stimuli. Participants received two doses of either the Pfizer-BioNTech BNT162b2 vaccine (n=8) or the Moderna mRNA-1273 vaccine (n=2). The spike-specific CD4+ TCR repertoire was compared before and after mRNA vaccination in 10 to 11 COVID-19 convalescent patients and several infection-naive healthy vaccine recipients. Control cultures used a CEFX viral epitope pool as positive control, an HIV-1 Nef peptide pool as negative control, or no peptide. Post-vaccine blood samples were taken a median of around 70 days after the second vaccine dose, with a range of 14 to 241 days.

What the authors observed across the whole study: Only a relatively small number of convalescent patients were included in the study, and early timepoints following natural infection were not analyzed. In convalescent patients, a median approximately 90% of post-vaccine SARS-CoV-2-reactive clones were detected only after vaccination, suggesting vaccine-specific priming. An increase in the median number of SARS-CoV-2-reactive clonotypes from 21 after infection to roughly 39 after vaccination was observed, but the change was not found to be significant. In convalescent patients, nearly all vaccine-specific clones (304 of 307) were found to be mono-reactive for SARS-CoV-2 spike rather than cross-reactive with common cold coronaviruses.

Counted from cysteine to phenylalanine, this CDR3 has 16 amino acids. Only the CDR3 DNA is retained, 48 bases long and in frame from the first base. This sequence uses TRBV5-3 and TRBJ2-1; 7 bases in the junction line up with TRBD2. TRBV5-3 carries the ORF label, with uncertain function. The sequences come from CD4+ T cells from blood, cultured in vitro, collected before SARS-CoV-2 vaccination. This TCR was sampled from a human donor who received a COVID-19 vaccine. The nucleotides are TGTGCCAGCAGCTTCCAGCGGGGCCGCTCCTACAATGAGCAGTTCTTC. It encodes CASSFQRGRSYNEQFF.